The rows below give T cell receptor beta chains drawn from one sample of a study of a mutant IDH1 vaccine in newly diagnosed glioma. This table comes from immunoSEQ multiplex PCR, and its TCRdb copy is limited to in-frame clones, with some not included. The sample lists more than 35,000 clones, 81% occurring once. The antigens these receptors bind are not known. The sequenced sample was PBMCs, obtained from a glioma patient whose treatment included an IDH1 peptide vaccine. The receptors originated from a woman aged 40 to 55 with glioma. Some clones in this sample may be carry-over from other donors' samples. The CDR3 runs from the conserved cysteine through the conserved F or W. The D gene is left open where the match is weak. The size field is filled for only some rows; it gives once, few, many or a size class.

D gene	clone size	J gene	V gene	CDR3 DNA	CDR3 protein
-	-	TRBJ2-7	TRBV7-7	TGTGCTAGCAGCTTACTCGGCGCCTACGAGCAGTACTTC	CASSLLGAYEQYF
-	-	TRBJ2-5	TRBV4-2	TGTGCCAGCTCCCCCGAGGGGTGGGGTAGTGAGACCCAGTACTTC	CASSPEGWGSETQYF
-	-	TRBJ2-5	TRBV2	TGTGCCAGCAGTACTACTTCCGGGACCGCGGAGTACTTC	CASSTTSGTAEYF
-	-	TRBJ2-2	TRBV28	TGTGCCAGCAGTTTAGGGGGACACTTCACCGGGGAGCTGTTTTTT	CASSLGGHFTGELFF
TRBD1	-	TRBJ2-7	TRBV27	TGTGCCAGCAGTTTAGTGACAGGGGACTTCTACGAGCAGTACTTC	CASSLVTGDFYEQYF
TRBD2	-	TRBJ2-3	TRBV7-9	TGTGCCACCCGCGGGATGCTAGCGGGGATGGCAGATACGCAGTATTTT	CATRGMLAGMADTQYF
-	once	TRBJ2-3	TRBV7-2	TGTGCCAGCAGCTTCCAGGGGCCACTAGATACGCAGTATTTT	CASSFQGPLDTQYF
TRBD1	-	TRBJ2-1	TRBV27	TGTGCCAGCAGCCAGGGGGGACAGGGGGAGTTCTTC	CASSQGGQGEFF
-	-	TRBJ1-5	TRBV19	TGTGCCAGTAAAATTGGGGGGCCTCAGCCCCAGCATTTT	CASKIGGPQPQHF
TRBD1	-	TRBJ2-3	TRBV19	TGTGCCAGCTCCAGACAGGGGGCCGCAGATACGCAGTATTTT	CASSRQGAADTQYF
TRBD1	-	TRBJ1-1	TRBV7-2	TGTGCCAGCAGCTCCGACAGGGTGGTGTGGACTGAAGCTTTCTTT	CASSSDRVVWTEAFF
TRBD2	-	TRBJ2-1	TRBV6-1	TGTGCCACCACAAGCGGGGCCTACAATGAGCAGTTCTTC	CATTSGAYNEQFF
TRBD2	-	TRBJ2-1	TRBV18	TGTGCCAGCTCACCACCCAGCGGGGGGTACAATGAGCAGTTCTTC	CASSPPSGGYNEQFF
TRBD1	-	TRBJ2-5	TRBV7-2	TGTGCCAGCAGCTTAAGCGGACAGGGGAGAGAGACCCAGTACTTC	CASSLSGQGRETQYF
-	-	TRBJ1-1	TRBV19	TGTGCCAGTAGTATGACAAGCGAAGCTTTCTTT	CASSMTSEAFF
-	-	TRBJ2-5	TRBV5-4	TGTGCCAGCAGCCCAGGATCAGCGAGAGAGACCCAGTACTTC	CASSPGSARETQYF
-	-	TRBJ2-3	TRBV4-3	TGCGCCAGCAGCCAAGGTTCGGACACAGATACGCAGTATTTT	CASSQGSDTDTQYF
TRBD2	few	TRBJ2-1	TRBV5-5	TGTGCCAGCAGCTTGTTCTGGACTAGCGGATACAATGAGCAGTTCTTC	CASSLFWTSGYNEQFF
-	-	TRBJ1-1	TRBV19	TGTGCCAGTAACTACGGTCCTGAAGCTTTCTTT	CASNYGPEAFF
-	-	TRBJ2-3	TRBV14	TGTGCCAGCAGCCCAGCAGGGGCGGGAGATACGCAGTATTTT	CASSPAGAGDTQYF
-	-	TRBJ2-2	TRBV6-1	TGTGCCAGCAGTGAAGATACCCGGACAGTTCCCGCCGGGGAGCTGTTTTTT	CASSEDTRTVPAGELFF
-	-	TRBJ1-4	TRBV13	TGTGCCAGCAGCCGCGACAGAACCCGCGCTAATGAAAAACTGTTTTTT	CASSRDRTRANEKLFF
-	-	TRBJ1-5	TRBV9	TGTGCCAGCAGCCCTTCCGGGAACTATCAGCCCCAGCATTTT	CASSPSGNYQPQHF
TRBD1	-	TRBJ1-2	TRBV19	TGTGCCACTGGAGAGAAGGGGGCCTATGGCTACACCTTC	CATGEKGAYGYTF
TRBD2	-	TRBJ2-7	TRBV7-9	TGTGCCAGCAGCTTAGGTCCTAGCGGGACCTACGAGCAGTACTTC	CASSLGPSGTYEQYF
-	-	TRBJ2-3	TRBV13	TGTGCCAGCACCCGGGAGAAAGATACGCAGTATTTT	CASTREKDTQYF
-	few	TRBJ1-1	TRBV5-1	TGCGCCAGCAGCTTGGTAGGGGGGAACACTGAAGCTTTCTTT	CASSLVGGNTEAFF
TRBD1	-	TRBJ2-1	TRBV5-1	TGCGCCAGCAGCCCACGTCCCGGGACAGGGCAGGAGCAGTTCTTC	CASSPRPGTGQEQFF
-	-	TRBJ2-3	TRBV20-1	TGCAGTGCTAGAGAGAACTCTGACCCGTATTTT	CSARENSDPYF
-	few	TRBJ2-6	TRBV7-2	TGTGCCAGCAGCTTAAACCCGTCGGGCTCTGGGGCCAACGTCCTGACTTTC	CASSLNPSGSGANVLTF
TRBD1	few	TRBJ1-4	TRBV7-6	TGTGCCAGCAGCCCAGGGACAGATGAAAAACTGTTTTTT	CASSPGTDEKLFF
TRBD1	-	TRBJ1-2	TRBV18	TGTGCCAGCTCACCCAAGCCGGGACAGGGAATAAGCGGCTACACCTTC	CASSPKPGQGISGYTF
-	-	TRBJ2-1	TRBV11-2	TGTGCCAGCAGCTCTGGCAGGGGTGAGCAGTTCTTC	CASSSGRGEQFF
TRBD1	once	TRBJ2-7	TRBV27	TGTGCCAGCAGTTTACTTACGGGGACAGGGCTAGCCGAGCAGTACTTC	CASSLLTGTGLAEQYF
-	-	TRBJ1-3	TRBV5-1	TGCGCCAGCAGCCAGGCCCCAGGGCCGCCGGGAAACACCATATATTTT	CASSQAPGPPGNTIYF
-	-	TRBJ1-4	TRBV29-1	TGCAGCGTTGCAGGGTCACGAGAAAAACTGTTTTTT	CSVAGSREKLFF
-	-	TRBJ2-3	TRBV9	TGTGCCAGCAGCGTAAAGGGTCAGGGCTACACAGATACGCAGTATTTT	CASSVKGQGYTDTQYF
-	-	TRBJ1-2	TRBV6-6	TGTGCCAGCAGTTACGCAGCCGGGGGCGATGGCTACACCTTC	CASSYAAGGDGYTF
-	-	TRBJ2-1	TRBV7-7	TGTGCTAGCAGCTCTCTGGGGCCAGGAGGTGAGCAGTTCTTC	CASSSLGPGGEQFF
TRBD2	-	TRBJ2-5	TRBV7-9	TGTGCCAGCAGCCCGTGGGCGGGAGGGGCAGAGACCCAGTACTTC	CASSPWAGGAETQYF
-	-	TRBJ2-7	TRBV7-2	TGTGCCAGCAGCGTGGACGGCAGTCCGGGCTACGAGCAGTACTTC	CASSVDGSPGYEQYF
TRBD2	-	TRBJ2-3	TRBV10-3	TGTGCCATCAGTGACCCGGGGGGACTAAGGCCCAGGGATACGCAGTATTTT	CAISDPGGLRPRDTQYF
-	-	TRBJ1-2	TRBV4-2	TGTGCCAGCAGCCAAGGTCTCGGGAATGGCTACACCTTC	CASSQGLGNGYTF
-	few	TRBJ1-1	TRBV5-6	TGTGCCAGCAGCTTGTCAGGGGACGCTTTCTTT	CASSLSGDAFF
-	-	TRBJ1-1	TRBV7-9	TGTGCCAGCAGCTCTAGAGAATTGGCGGCGTCGGCTTTCTTT	CASSSRELAASAFF
TRBD1	-	TRBJ2-1	TRBV6-5	TGTGCCAGTAGAACAGGGGGGACCTACAATGAGCAGTTCTTC	CASRTGGTYNEQFF
-	-	TRBJ1-2	TRBV6-1	TGTGCCAGTCGTCACGGGACACTCTATGGCTACACCTTC	CASRHGTLYGYTF
TRBD1	-	TRBJ1-4	TRBV7-2	TGTGCCAGCAGCACCCGGACAGGGATTGAAAAACTGTTTTTT	CASSTRTGIEKLFF
TRBD1	-	TRBJ2-7	TRBV4-1	TGCGCCAGCAGCCAAGGACCGGGACAGGGCTACGAGCAGTACTTC	CASSQGPGQGYEQYF
-	-	TRBJ2-3	TRBV6-1	TGTGCCAGCAGTGAAGCGGGGAACCCCCTAGATACGCAGTATTTT	CASSEAGNPLDTQYF
-	-	TRBJ1-4	TRBV9	TGTGCCAGCAGCGTTCGGGACCGGGGGGCTAATGAAAAACTGTTTTTT	CASSVRDRGANEKLFF
-	-	TRBJ1-1	TRBV7-8	TGTGCCAGCAGCTTTCGTATGACTGAAGCTTTCTTT	CASSFRMTEAFF